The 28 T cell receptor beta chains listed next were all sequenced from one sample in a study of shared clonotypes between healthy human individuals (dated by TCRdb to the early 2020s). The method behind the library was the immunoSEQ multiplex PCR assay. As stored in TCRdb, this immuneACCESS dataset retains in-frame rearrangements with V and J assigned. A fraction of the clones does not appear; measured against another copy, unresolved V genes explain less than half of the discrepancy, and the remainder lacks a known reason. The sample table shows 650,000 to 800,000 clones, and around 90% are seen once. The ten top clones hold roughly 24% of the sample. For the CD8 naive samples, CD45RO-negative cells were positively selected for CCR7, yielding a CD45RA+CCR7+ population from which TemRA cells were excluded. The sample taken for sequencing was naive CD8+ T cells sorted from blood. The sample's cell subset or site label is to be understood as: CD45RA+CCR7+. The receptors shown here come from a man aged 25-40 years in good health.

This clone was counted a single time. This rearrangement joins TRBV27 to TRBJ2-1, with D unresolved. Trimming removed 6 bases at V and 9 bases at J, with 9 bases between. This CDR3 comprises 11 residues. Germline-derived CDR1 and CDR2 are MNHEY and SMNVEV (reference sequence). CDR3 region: CASRYFSEQFF. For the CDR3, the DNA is TGTGCCAGCAGGTACTTTAGTGAGCAGTTCTTC.

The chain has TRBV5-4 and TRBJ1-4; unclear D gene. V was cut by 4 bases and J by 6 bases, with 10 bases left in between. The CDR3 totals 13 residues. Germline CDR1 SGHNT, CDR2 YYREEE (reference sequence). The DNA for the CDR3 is TGTGCCAGCAGCCTGAGCAGCCATGAAAAACTGTTTTTT. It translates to CASSLSSHEKLFF. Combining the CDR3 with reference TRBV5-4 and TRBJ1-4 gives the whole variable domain ETGVTQSPTHLIKTRGQQVTLRCSSQSGHNTVSWYQQALGQGPQFIFQYYREEENGRGNFPPRFSGLQFPNYSSELNVNALELDDSALYLCASSLSSHEKLFFGSGTQLSVL.

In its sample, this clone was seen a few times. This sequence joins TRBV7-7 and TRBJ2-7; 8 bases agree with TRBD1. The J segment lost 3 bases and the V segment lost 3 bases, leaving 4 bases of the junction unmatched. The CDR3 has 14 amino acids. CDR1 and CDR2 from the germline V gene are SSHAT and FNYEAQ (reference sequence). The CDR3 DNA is TGTGCCAGCAGCTTGGACAGGGACAACTACGAGCAGTACTTC. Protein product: CASSLDRDNYEQYF.

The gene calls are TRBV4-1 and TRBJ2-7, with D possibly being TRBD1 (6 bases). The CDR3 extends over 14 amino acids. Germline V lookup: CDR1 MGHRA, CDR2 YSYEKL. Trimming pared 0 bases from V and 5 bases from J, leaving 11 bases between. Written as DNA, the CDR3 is TGCGCCAGCAGCCAAGAACCAGGGGCGAACGAGCAGTACTTC. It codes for CASSQEPGANEQYF.

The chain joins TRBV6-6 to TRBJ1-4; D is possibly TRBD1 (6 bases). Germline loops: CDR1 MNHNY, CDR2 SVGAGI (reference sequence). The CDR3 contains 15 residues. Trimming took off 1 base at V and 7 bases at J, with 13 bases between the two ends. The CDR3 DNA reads TGTGCCAGCAGTTACTTAGGGGGGTCAGGTGAAAAACTGTTTTTT. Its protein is CASSYLGGSGEKLFF.

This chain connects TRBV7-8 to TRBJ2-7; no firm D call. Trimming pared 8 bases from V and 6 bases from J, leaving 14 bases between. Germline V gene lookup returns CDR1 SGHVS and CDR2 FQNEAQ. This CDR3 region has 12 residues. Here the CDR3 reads CASHTSDGEQYF. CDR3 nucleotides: TGTGCCAGCCATACCTCCGACGGCGAGCAGTACTTC.

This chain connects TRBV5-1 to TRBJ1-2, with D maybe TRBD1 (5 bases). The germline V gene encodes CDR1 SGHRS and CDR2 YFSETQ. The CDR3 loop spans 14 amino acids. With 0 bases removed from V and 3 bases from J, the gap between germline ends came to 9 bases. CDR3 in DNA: TGCGCCAGCAGCTTGGACAGGAGCTACTATGGCTACACCTTC. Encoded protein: CASSLDRSYYGYTF.

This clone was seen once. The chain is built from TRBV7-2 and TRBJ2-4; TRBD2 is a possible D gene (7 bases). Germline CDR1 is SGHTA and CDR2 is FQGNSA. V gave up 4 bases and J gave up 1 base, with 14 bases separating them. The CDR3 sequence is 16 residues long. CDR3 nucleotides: TGTGCCAGCAGCTCCCTAGGGGGAGGGGCCAAAAACATTCAGTACTTC. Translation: CASSSLGGGAKNIQYF.

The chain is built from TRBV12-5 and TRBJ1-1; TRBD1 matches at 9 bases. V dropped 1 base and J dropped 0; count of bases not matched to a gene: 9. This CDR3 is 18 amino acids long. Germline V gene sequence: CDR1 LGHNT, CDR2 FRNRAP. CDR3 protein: CASGLEPGTGYMNTEAFF. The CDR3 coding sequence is TGTGCTAGTGGTTTGGAACCCGGGACAGGGTACATGAACACTGAAGCTTTCTTT.

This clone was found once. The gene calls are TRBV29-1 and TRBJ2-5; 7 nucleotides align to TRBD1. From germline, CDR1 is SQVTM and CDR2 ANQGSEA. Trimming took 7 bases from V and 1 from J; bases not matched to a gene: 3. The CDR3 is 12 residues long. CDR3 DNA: TGCAGCGCGACAGGGCTCCAAGAGACCCAGTACTTC. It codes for CSATGLQETQYF. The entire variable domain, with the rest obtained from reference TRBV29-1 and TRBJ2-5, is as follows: SAVISQKPSRDICQRGTSLTIQCQVDSQVTMMFWYRQQPGQSLTLIATANQGSEATYESGFVIDKFPISRPNLTFSTLTVSNMSPEDSSIYLCSATGLQETQYFGPGTRLLVL.

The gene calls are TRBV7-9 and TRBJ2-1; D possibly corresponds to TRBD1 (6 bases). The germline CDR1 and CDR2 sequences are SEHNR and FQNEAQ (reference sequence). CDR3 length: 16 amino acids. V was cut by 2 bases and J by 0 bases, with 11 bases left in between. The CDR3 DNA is TGTGCCAGCAGCTTAACAACAGGGAGCTCCTACAATGAGCAGTTCTTC. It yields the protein CASSLTTGSSYNEQFF.

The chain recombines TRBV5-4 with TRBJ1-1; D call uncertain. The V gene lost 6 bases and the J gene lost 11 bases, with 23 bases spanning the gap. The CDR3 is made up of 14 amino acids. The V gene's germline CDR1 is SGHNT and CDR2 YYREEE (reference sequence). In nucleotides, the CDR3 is TGTGCCAGCATGGACCACGGTGGGGATCCTGGGGCTTTCTTT. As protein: CASMDHGGDPGAFF.

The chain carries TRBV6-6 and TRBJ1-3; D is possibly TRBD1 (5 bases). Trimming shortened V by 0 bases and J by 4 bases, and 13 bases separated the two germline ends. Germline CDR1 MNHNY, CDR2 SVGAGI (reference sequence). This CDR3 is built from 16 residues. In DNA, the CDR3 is TGTGCCAGCAGTTACTCGCCACGGGGGGAGGGAAACACCATATATTTT. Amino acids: CASSYSPRGEGNTIYF.

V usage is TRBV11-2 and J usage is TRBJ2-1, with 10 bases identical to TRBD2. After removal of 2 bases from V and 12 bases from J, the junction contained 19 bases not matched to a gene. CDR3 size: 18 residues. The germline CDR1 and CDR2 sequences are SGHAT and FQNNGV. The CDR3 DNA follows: TGTGCCAGCAGCTTACCAAACTTTAGCGGGAGGCCTCTCCACCCGCAGTTCTTC. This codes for CASSLPNFSGRPLHPQFF. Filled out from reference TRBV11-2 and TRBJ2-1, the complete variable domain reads EAGVAQSPRYKIIEKRQSVAFWCNPISGHATLYWYQQILGQGPKLLIQFQNNGVVDDSQLPKDRFSAERLKGVDSTLKIQPAKLEDSAVYLCASSLPNFSGRPLHPQFFGPGTRLTVL.

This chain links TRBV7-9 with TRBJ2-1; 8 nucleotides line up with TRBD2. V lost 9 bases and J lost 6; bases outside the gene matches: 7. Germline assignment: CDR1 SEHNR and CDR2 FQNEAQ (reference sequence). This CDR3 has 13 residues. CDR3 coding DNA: TGTGCCAGTTATAGCGGGGACGGCAATGAGCAGTTCTTC. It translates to CASYSGDGNEQFF.

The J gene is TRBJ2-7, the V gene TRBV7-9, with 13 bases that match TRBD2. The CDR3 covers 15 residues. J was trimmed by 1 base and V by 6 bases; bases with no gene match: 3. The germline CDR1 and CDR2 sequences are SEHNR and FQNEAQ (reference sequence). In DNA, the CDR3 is TGTGCCAGCAGGGAGGGACTAGCGGGGTCCTACGAGCAGTACTTC. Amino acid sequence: CASREGLAGSYEQYF.

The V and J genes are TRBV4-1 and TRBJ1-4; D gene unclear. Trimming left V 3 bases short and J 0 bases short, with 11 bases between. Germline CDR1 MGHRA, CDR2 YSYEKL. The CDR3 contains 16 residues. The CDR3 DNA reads TGCGCCAGCAGCCACCCAGGAAGTCCAACTAATGAAAAACTGTTTTTT. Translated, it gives CASSHPGSPTNEKLFF.

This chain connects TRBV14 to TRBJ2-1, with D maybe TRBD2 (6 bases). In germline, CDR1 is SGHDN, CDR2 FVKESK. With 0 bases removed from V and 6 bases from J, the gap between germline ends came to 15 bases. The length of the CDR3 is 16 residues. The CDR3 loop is CASSQEEGRRGNEQFF. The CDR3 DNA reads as TGTGCCAGCAGCCAAGAAGAGGGGCGGAGGGGCAATGAGCAGTTCTTC.

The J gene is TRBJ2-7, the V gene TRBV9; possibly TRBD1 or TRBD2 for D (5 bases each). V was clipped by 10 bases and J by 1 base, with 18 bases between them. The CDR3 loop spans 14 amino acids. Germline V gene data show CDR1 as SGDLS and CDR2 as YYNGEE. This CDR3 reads CASPRGAGSYEQYF. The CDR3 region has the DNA TGTGCCTCCCCCCGGGGCGCGGGTTCCTACGAGCAGTACTTC.

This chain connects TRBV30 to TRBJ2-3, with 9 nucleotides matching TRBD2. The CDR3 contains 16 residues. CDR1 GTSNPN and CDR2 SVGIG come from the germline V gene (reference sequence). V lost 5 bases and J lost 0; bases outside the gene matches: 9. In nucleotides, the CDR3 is TGTGCCTGGGCCCCTCCGGGACTAGCAAGCACAGATACGCAGTATTTT. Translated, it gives CAWAPPGLASTDTQYF.

The DNA of the CDR3 is TGTGCCTGGGCCTTCACCAACAATGAGCAGTTCTTC. It specifies CAWAFTNNEQFF. The chain links TRBV30 to TRBJ2-1; no clear D gene. Germline V gives CDR1 GTSNPN, CDR2 SVGIG (reference sequence). The length of the CDR3 is 12 residues. V dropped 5 bases and J dropped 5 bases, with 10 bases sitting between them.

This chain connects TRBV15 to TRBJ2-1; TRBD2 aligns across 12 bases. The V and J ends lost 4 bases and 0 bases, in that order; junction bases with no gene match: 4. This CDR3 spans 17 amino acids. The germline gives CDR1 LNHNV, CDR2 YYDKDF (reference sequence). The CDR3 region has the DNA TGTGCCACCAGCACGGGACTAGCGGGTAGCTCCTACAATGAGCAGTTCTTC. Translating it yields CATSTGLAGSSYNEQFF.

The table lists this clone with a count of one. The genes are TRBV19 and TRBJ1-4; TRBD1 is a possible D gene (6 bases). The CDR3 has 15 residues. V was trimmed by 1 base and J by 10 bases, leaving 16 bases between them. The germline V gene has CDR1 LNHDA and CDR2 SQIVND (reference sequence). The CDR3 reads CASSIVEGDDRKLFF. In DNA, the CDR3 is TGTGCCAGTAGTATAGTGGAGGGGGACGATCGAAAACTGTTTTTT.

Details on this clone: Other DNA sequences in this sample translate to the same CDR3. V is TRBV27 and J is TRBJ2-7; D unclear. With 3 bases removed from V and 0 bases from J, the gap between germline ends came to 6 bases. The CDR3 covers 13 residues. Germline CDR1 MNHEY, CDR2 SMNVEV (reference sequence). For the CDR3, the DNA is TGTGCCAGCAGTTTTAGGGACTCCTACGAGCAGTACTTC. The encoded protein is CASSFRDSYEQYF.

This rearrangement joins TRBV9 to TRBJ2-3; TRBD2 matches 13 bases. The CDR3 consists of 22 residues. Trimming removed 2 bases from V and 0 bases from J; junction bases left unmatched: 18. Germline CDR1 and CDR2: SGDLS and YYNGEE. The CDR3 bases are TGTGCCAGCAGCGTTACTGATGTCCGCGGGACTAGCGGGATACCTAGCACAGATACGCAGTATTTT. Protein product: CASSVTDVRGTSGIPSTDTQYF.

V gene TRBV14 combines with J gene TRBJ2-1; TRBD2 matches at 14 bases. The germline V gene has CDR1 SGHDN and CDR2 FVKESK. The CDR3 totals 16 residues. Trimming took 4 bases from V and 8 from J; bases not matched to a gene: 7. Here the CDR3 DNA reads TGTGCCAGCAGCCTGACCCGGACTAGCGGGGGGTATGAGCAGTTCTTC. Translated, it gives CASSLTRTSGGYEQFF.

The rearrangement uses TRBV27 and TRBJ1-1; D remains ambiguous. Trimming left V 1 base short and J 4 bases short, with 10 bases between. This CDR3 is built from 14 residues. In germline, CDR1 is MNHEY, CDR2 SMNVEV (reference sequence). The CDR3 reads CASSLLGPSTEAFF. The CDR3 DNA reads TGTGCCAGCAGTTTATTAGGTCCCAGCACTGAAGCTTTCTTT.

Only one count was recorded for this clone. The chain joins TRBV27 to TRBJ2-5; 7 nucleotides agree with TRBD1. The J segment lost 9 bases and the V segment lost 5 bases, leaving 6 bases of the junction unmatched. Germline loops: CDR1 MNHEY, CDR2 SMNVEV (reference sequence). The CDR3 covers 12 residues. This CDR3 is CASSVTGSAQYF. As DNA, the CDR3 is TGTGCCAGCAGTGTGACAGGGTCTGCCCAGTACTTC.